These 17 T cell receptor beta chains were sequenced from one sample in a study of cytomegalovirus exposure and HLA in healthy donors. In the PCR, 60 Vbeta and 13 Jbeta primers were used. TCRdb's table, derived via immunoSEQ multiplex PCR, lists solely in-frame clones and lacks some. The sample has some 200,000 clones, roughly 80% seen once. Sequencing was carried out using PBMCs. Source of these receptors: a man aged 35 to 55 in good health and CMV-seronegative.

In this sample, this clone turned up once. The chain couples TRBV7-3 to TRBJ2-7, with D maybe TRBD2 (7 bases). Germline V gives CDR1 SGHTA, CDR2 FQGTGA. The CDR3 runs to 15 residues. V was clipped by 1 base and J by 1 base, with 11 bases between them. The CDR3 sequence is CASSLRGGRSYEQYF. Written as DNA, the CDR3 is TGTGCCAGCAGCTTAAGGGGGGGGCGGTCCTACGAGCAGTACTTC. Drawing the rest from reference TRBV7-3 and TRBJ2-7, the complete variable domain is GAGVSQTPSNKVTEKGKYVELRCDPISGHTALYWYRQSLGQGPEFLIYFQGTGAADDSGLPNDRFFAVRPEGSVSTLKIQRTERGDSAVYLCASSLRGGRSYEQYFGPGTRLTVT.

The table lists this clone with a count of one. The genes are TRBV19 and TRBJ2-1, with 15 bases aligning to TRBD2. J was trimmed by 7 bases and V by 8 bases; bases with no gene match: 12. Looked up from germline, CDR1 is LNHDA and CDR2 is SQIVND (reference sequence). The CDR3 totals 17 residues. As DNA, the CDR3 is TGTGCCAGTGAAAATATCGGACTAGCGGGAGGGCAAAATGAGCAGTTCTTC. Translation: CASENIGLAGGQNEQFF.

The chain uses TRBV4-1 and TRBJ2-1; 12 bases align to TRBD2. V gave up 4 bases and J gave up 7 bases; unmatched junction bases: 2. The CDR3 loop spans 14 amino acids. Germline lookup yields CDR1 MGHRA and CDR2 YSYEKL. CDR3 protein: CASSRGLAGNEQFF. The CDR3 DNA reads TGCGCCAGCAGCCGCGGACTAGCGGGGAATGAGCAGTTCTTC.

The sample holds one count of this clone. The chain joins TRBV4-3 to TRBJ1-5; D perhaps matches TRBD1 (5 bases). V lost 0 bases and J lost 0, with 12 bases in between. This CDR3 has 17 amino acids. Germline V gene data show CDR1 as LGHNA and CDR2 as YSLEER. The CDR3 nucleotides are TGCGCCAGCAGCCAAGATTTCGGGGGAATTAGCAATCAGCCCCAGCATTTT. This encodes CASSQDFGGISNQPQHF.

A single count supports this clone. This rearrangement joins TRBV9 to TRBJ1-2, with 7 bases fitting TRBD1. Germline CDR1 is SGDLS and CDR2 is YYNGEE. The CDR3 is 15 amino acids. Trimming cost V 3 bases and J 5 bases; bases outside gene matches: 10. CDR3 coding DNA: TGTGCCAGCAGCGCCGGGGACAGCCCTAGTTATGGCTACACCTTC. Amino acid sequence: CASSAGDSPSYGYTF.

The chain combines TRBV14 with TRBJ2-5, with 7 bases identical to TRBD2. The CDR3 runs 15 residues. From germline, CDR1 is SGHDN and CDR2 FVKESK. With V trimmed by 4 bases and J by 2 bases, 7 bases remained unmatched. DNA of the CDR3: TGTGCCAGCAGCCCGGCGGGAGCGGGTCAAGAGACCCAGTACTTC. This encodes CASSPAGAGQETQYF.

The genes are TRBV30 and TRBJ2-5, with 8 bases fitting TRBD1. Looked up from germline, CDR1 is GTSNPN and CDR2 is SVGIG (reference sequence). Trimming cost V 2 bases and J 3 bases; bases outside gene matches: 8. This CDR3 region has 15 residues. The CDR3 is CAWSPYRGVEETQYF. CDR3 nucleotide sequence: TGTGCCTGGAGTCCTTACAGGGGGGTGGAAGAGACCCAGTACTTC.

The rearrangement links TRBV10-3 to TRBJ2-3, with 11 nucleotides matching TRBD2. Germline-derived CDR1 and CDR2 are ENHRY and SYGVKD. V lost 2 bases and J lost 4; bases outside the gene matches: 5. The CDR3 spans 16 residues. The chain's CDR3 is CAISETSGGSSDTQYF. The CDR3 coding sequence is TGTGCCATCAGTGAGACTAGCGGGGGTAGCTCAGATACGCAGTATTTT.

The V gene is TRBV7-9, the J gene TRBJ2-5; 7 bases are shared with TRBD2. Germline V lookup: CDR1 SEHNR, CDR2 FQNEAQ (reference sequence). The CDR3 spans 13 residues. V lost 8 bases, J lost 5 bases, and 8 bases stayed unmatched. In DNA form, the CDR3 reads TGTGCCAGCCGAGAGGGGAGGGCGGAGACCCAGTACTTC. This encodes CASREGRAETQYF.

This chain uses TRBV9 with TRBJ2-3, with 8 positions matching TRBD2. The germline V gene has CDR1 SGDLS and CDR2 YYNGEE. CDR3 size: 16 residues. The junction had 8 bases not matched to a gene; V was cut back by 2 bases and J by 3 bases. The CDR3, as DNA: TGTGCCAGCAGCGTGGGTAACGGGGGGGCTACAGATACGCAGTATTTT. Translated: CASSVGNGGATDTQYF.

This clone was recorded only once. The rearrangement links TRBV7-6 to TRBJ2-1; 7 bases match TRBD1. Germline-derived CDR1 and CDR2 are SGHVS and FNYEAQ. CDR3 length: 14 residues. After removal of 3 bases from V and 7 bases from J, the junction contained 6 bases not matched to a gene. The CDR3 bases are TGTGCCAGCAGCTTTCGGACAGGCGAGAATGAGCAGTTCTTC. The encoded protein is CASSFRTGENEQFF.

The chain employs TRBV11-1 and TRBJ2-5, with TRBD2 matching over 11 bases. Losses at the gene ends were 0 bases for V and 3 bases for J; bases not matched to a gene: 0. There are 15 residues in the CDR3. Germline V gene sequence: CDR1 SGHAT, CDR2 FQDESV (reference sequence). The CDR3 loop is CASSLAGLAEETQYF. CDR3 nucleotides: TGTGCCAGCAGCTTAGCGGGACTAGCGGAAGAGACCCAGTACTTC.

J is TRBJ2-1 and V is TRBV9; 7 bases align to TRBD1. Germline CDR1 reads SGDLS; CDR2 reads YYNGEE. With 3 bases clipped from V and 1 base from J, the junction kept 4 bases outside the gene matches. This CDR3 has 15 residues. The CDR3 region has the DNA TGTGCCAGCAGCGGGGGACAGTCATCCTACAATGAGCAGTTCTTC. This gives the protein CASSGGQSSYNEQFF.

This clone was observed a handful of times. The genes are TRBV7-2 and TRBJ2-6; unclear D gene. V was pared by 2 bases and J by 0 bases, with 11 bases between. The germline gives CDR1 SGHTA, CDR2 FQGNSA. The CDR3 consists of 17 residues. This chain's CDR3 is CASSLLNPSSGANVLTF. The CDR3 nucleotides read TGTGCCAGCAGCTTACTAAACCCTTCCTCTGGGGCCAACGTCCTGACTTTC.

The V call is TRBV28, the J call TRBJ2-7; D perhaps matches TRBD1 (5 bases). The CDR3 sequence is 15 residues long. With 2 bases removed from V and 2 bases from J, the gap between germline ends came to 13 bases. Germline CDR1 MDHEN, CDR2 SYDVKM. In DNA, the CDR3 is TGTGCCAGCAGTTTACAAGACAGAGTAACCTACGAGCAGTACTTC. It specifies CASSLQDRVTYEQYF.

This chain uses TRBV5-1 with TRBJ1-1, with 7 bases lining up with TRBD1. Germline V lookup: CDR1 SGHRS, CDR2 YFSETQ. The CDR3 sequence is 14 residues long. V lost 4 bases, J lost 5 bases, and 8 bases stayed unmatched. In nucleotides, the CDR3 is TGCGCCAGCAGCGTCAGGGGGATTTTGACTGAAGCTTTCTTT. Translated, it gives CASSVRGILTEAFF.

The V call is TRBV13, the J call TRBJ1-2; D perhaps matches TRBD1 (6 bases). The CDR3 spans 14 residues. Germline V gene lookup returns CDR1 PRHDT and CDR2 FYEKMQ (reference sequence). V was shortened by 1 base and J by 2 bases, with 8 bases between the two germline ends. The DNA for the CDR3 is TGTGCCAGCAGCTTAGACAGGGCCAACTATGGCTACACCTTC. Translating it yields CASSLDRANYGYTF.